Listed here is a single T cell receptor beta chain. Antigen unknown. This record comes from a study of radiotherapy plus CTLA-4 blockade in lung cancer. Study in general: Objective response rate was roughly 19%; disease control rate, 31%.

The method was immunoSEQ multiplex PCR; TCRdb's version includes in-frame clones alone and lacks a portion of them. The sample shows tens of thousands of clones, more than 80% of them seen only once. This CDR3 has 15 residues. The germline gives CDR1 SGHTA, CDR2 FQGNSA. The J segment lost 4 bases and the V segment lost 5 bases, leaving 9 bases of the junction unmatched. Whole-study findings and limits: Interferon-beta, together with early blood T cell clone dynamics, reportedly best predicted response. TCR clones from tumors expanded in blood after radiotherapy plus ipilimumab.

The starting material was peripheral blood, obtained from a patient treated with radiotherapy plus ipilimumab. The chain uses TRBV7-2 and TRBJ2-5; 8 bases align to TRBD1. The sequence was collected from a human donor with non-small cell lung cancer that progressed on radiotherapy plus ipilimumab. The CDR3 protein is CASSPSGQAGETQYF. In DNA form, the CDR3 reads TGTGCCAGCAGCCCCTCGGGACAGGCAGGAGAGACCCAGTACTTC.